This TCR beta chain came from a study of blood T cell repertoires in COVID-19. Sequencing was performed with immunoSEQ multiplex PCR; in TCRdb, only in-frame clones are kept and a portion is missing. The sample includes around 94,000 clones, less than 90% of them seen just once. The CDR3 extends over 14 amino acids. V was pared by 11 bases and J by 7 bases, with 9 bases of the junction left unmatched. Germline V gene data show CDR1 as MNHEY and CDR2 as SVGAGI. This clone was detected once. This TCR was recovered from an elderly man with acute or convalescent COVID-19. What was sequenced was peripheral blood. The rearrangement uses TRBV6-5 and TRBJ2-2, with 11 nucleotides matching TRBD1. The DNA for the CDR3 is TGTGCCGTCCGGACAGGGGGCAAGATCGGGGAGCTGTTTTTT. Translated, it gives CAVRTGGKIGELFF.